A single sample is the source of the 26 T cell receptor beta chains below, sequenced in a study of blood T cell repertoires in COVID-19. TCRdb's table, derived via immunoSEQ multiplex PCR, lists solely in-frame clones and lacks some. Among 95,000 to 120,000 clones listed, 75% to 90% were seen once. The sequencing sample was made of peripheral blood. The receptors originated from a woman aged 55-70 years with COVID-19, enrolled during active disease.

There are a few counts of this clone. This chain links TRBV7-3 with TRBJ2-4; possibly TRBD2 for D (5 bases). This CDR3 spans 18 amino acids. The germline V gene encodes CDR1 SGHTA and CDR2 FQGTGA. Trimming cost V 2 bases and J 2 bases, with 19 bases left between them. The CDR3 nucleotides are TGTGCCAGCAGCTTAGGTTTAGGAGGACTGGGGACCAAAAACATTCAGTACTTC. The encoded protein is CASSLGLGGLGTKNIQYF. The full variable domain, its missing parts supplied by reference TRBV7-3 and TRBJ2-4, is GAGVSQTPSNKVTEKGKYVELRCDPISGHTALYWYRQSLGQGPEFLIYFQGTGAADDSGLPNDRFFAVRPEGSVSTLKIQRTERGDSAVYLCASSLGLGGLGTKNIQYFGAGTRLSVL.

The chain carries TRBV28 and TRBJ2-1; 13 bases are shared with TRBD2. In germline, CDR1 is MDHEN, CDR2 SYDVKM. The length of the CDR3 is 16 residues. V shed 6 bases and J 6 bases; nucleotides not matched to a gene: 8. The CDR3 DNA is TGTGCCAGCAGACCCACTAGCGGGGGGGTGGTCAATGAGCAGTTCTTC. Translated: CASRPTSGGVVNEQFF. Combining the CDR3 with reference TRBV28 and TRBJ2-1 gives the whole variable domain DVKVTQSSRYLVKRTGEKVFLECVQDMDHENMFWYRQDPGLGLRLIYFSYDVKMKEKGDIPEGYSVSREKKERFSLILESASTNQTSMYLCASRPTSGGVVNEQFFGPGTRLTVL.

The genes are TRBV18 and TRBJ1-6; D is undetermined. This CDR3 is built from 16 residues. Germline assignment: CDR1 KGHSH and CDR2 LQKENI. V gave up 3 bases and J gave up 5 bases, with 14 bases separating them. The DNA of the CDR3 is TGTGCCAGCTCACCTCGCACCGTGGGAGATAATTCACCCCTCCACTTT. Its translation: CASSPRTVGDNSPLHF.

This clone was counted a single time. The chain combines TRBV9 with TRBJ1-3; D remains ambiguous. Deletions cut 3 bases from V and 3 bases from J, with 7 bases between. CDR1 and CDR2 from the germline V gene are SGDLS and YYNGEE. CDR3 size: 13 residues. The CDR3 loop reads CASSDTLGNTIYF. The CDR3 DNA reads as TGTGCCAGCAGCGACACCCTTGGAAACACCATATATTTT.

The rearrangement uses TRBV5-8 and TRBJ2-2, with 13 positions matching TRBD2. J was trimmed by 5 bases and V by 2 bases; bases with no gene match: 6. Germline loops: CDR1 SGHTS, CDR2 YDEGEE. This CDR3 region has 17 residues. CDR3 amino acids: CASSFPGLAGPTGELFF. CDR3 bases: TGTGCCAGCAGCTTTCCGGGACTAGCGGGGCCGACCGGGGAGCTGTTTTTT.

The rearrangement joins TRBV7-3 to TRBJ2-3; the D is unclear. CDR3 size: 16 residues. V was cut by 2 bases and J by 4 bases, with 16 bases left in between. The germline CDR1 and CDR2 sequences are SGHTA and FQGTGA. The CDR3 coding sequence is TGTGCCAGCAGCTTAGTAGCCTCCATGGCCGCAGATACGCAGTATTTT. It translates to CASSLVASMAADTQYF.

This clone was counted a few times. For the CDR3, the DNA is TGTGCCAGCAGTCGGACAGGGAGCTACGAGCAGTACTTC. This sequence encodes CASSRTGSYEQYF. V is TRBV6-2 or TRBV6-3 and J is TRBJ2-7, with TRBD1 matching 8 bases. Germline values: CDR1 MNHEY, CDR2 SVGEGT. V trimming: 5 bases; J trimming: 3 bases; junction bases outside the gene matches: 3. The CDR3 length is 13 residues.

The chain employs TRBV14 and TRBJ2-5; tentative D call: TRBD1 (5 bases). Between the trimmed V and J ends, which lost 3 bases and 0 bases, there was a span of 11 bases. The CDR3 totals 15 residues. Germline V gives CDR1 SGHDN, CDR2 FVKESK. The CDR3: CASSHVTEYQETQYF. Here the CDR3 DNA reads TGTGCCAGCAGCCATGTGACAGAGTACCAAGAGACCCAGTACTTC.

This chain uses TRBV6-6 with TRBJ1-1; tentative D call: TRBD1 (6 bases). This CDR3 region has 14 residues. V lost 0 bases to trimming and J lost 6 bases, with 11 bases between them. In germline, CDR1 is MNHNY, CDR2 SVGAGI (reference sequence). CDR3 residues: CASSYSGGDAEAFF. DNA for the CDR3: TGTGCCAGCAGTTACTCAGGGGGGGACGCTGAAGCTTTCTTT.

The chain recombines TRBV7-3 with TRBJ1-3, with D perhaps TRBD1 (5 bases). V was shortened by 5 bases and J by 0 bases, with 14 bases between the two germline ends. The germline CDR1 and CDR2 sequences are SGHTA and FQGTGA. CDR3 length: 16 amino acids. The CDR3 DNA reads as TGTGCCAGCAGCCCTCCCACAGGAGTCTCTGGAAACACCATATATTTT. Its translation is CASSPPTGVSGNTIYF.

The chain recombines TRBV30 with TRBJ1-2; D perhaps matches TRBD1 (5 bases). V gave up 3 bases and J gave up 6 bases, with 11 bases separating them. CDR1 is GTSNPN and CDR2 is SVGIG in the germline V gene (reference sequence). The CDR3 covers 12 residues. The CDR3 sequence: CAWRGGANGYTF. CDR3 nucleotide sequence: TGTGCCTGGAGAGGAGGGGCGAATGGCTACACCTTC.

The chain uses TRBV27 and TRBJ1-1; 8 bases align to TRBD1. From germline, CDR1 is MNHEY and CDR2 SMNVEV (reference sequence). J lost 3 bases, V lost 6 bases, and 9 bases had no gene match. This CDR3 has 15 residues. CDR3 sequence (DNA): TGTGCCAGCAGCGCCCTGGGACAGGCTCACACTGAAGCTTTCTTT. Protein sequence: CASSALGQAHTEAFF.

This rearrangement joins TRBV30 to TRBJ2-5; 13 nucleotides agree with TRBD2. The CDR3 spans 16 residues. The J segment lost 2 bases and the V segment lost 0 bases, leaving 3 bases of the junction unmatched. CDR1 and CDR2 (germline): GTSNPN, SVGIG (reference sequence). The CDR3 nucleotides are TGTGCCTGGAGTGTAGGGGGACTAGCGGGGCAAGAGACCCAGTACTTC. This translates into CAWSVGGLAGQETQYF.

This clone was detected a few times. Other DNA sequences in this sample translate to the same CDR3. The V and J genes are TRBV3-1 (or the pseudogene TRBV3-2) and TRBJ1-4, with D possibly being TRBD1 (5 bases). CDR1 is LGHDT, CDR2 YNNKEL, per germline (reference sequence). The length of the CDR3 is 14 residues. V shed 1 base and J shed 6 bases, with 9 bases lying between them. The CDR3, as DNA: TGTGCCAGCAGCCAAGGGCCGGGGGATGAAAAACTGTTTTTT. It specifies CASSQGPGDEKLFF.

The J gene is TRBJ1-6, the V gene TRBV7-2, with 9 bases lining up with TRBD1. Germline V gene lookup returns CDR1 SGHTA and CDR2 FQGNSA. The CDR3 length is 15 residues. J gave up 8 bases and V 1 base, and 3 bases lay outside the gene matches. CDR3 loop: CASSLVTGGDSPLHF. CDR3 in DNA: TGTGCCAGCAGCTTAGTAACAGGGGGCGATTCACCCCTCCACTTT.

V gene TRBV7-9 combines with J gene TRBJ2-2; D unclear. V lost 5 bases to trimming and J lost 6 bases, with 10 bases between them. CDR3 length: 13 residues. Germline V gene lookup returns CDR1 SEHNR and CDR2 FQNEAQ (reference sequence). The CDR3 DNA follows: TGTGCCAGCAGCCCCAAGACACCCGGGGAGCTGTTTTTT. It is translated as CASSPKTPGELFF.

The chain has TRBV6-1 and TRBJ2-7; 8 bases align to TRBD1. This CDR3 has 15 residues. J lost 5 bases, V lost 1 base, and 7 bases had no gene match. In germline, CDR1 is MNHNS, CDR2 SASEGT. This CDR3 reads CASSEEQGGTDEQYF. In nucleotides, the CDR3 is TGTGCCAGCAGTGAAGAACAGGGGGGTACGGACGAGCAGTACTTC.

Notes on this clone: Other nucleotide sequences in the sample specify the same CDR3. V is TRBV7-8 and J is TRBJ2-3; 10 bases agree with TRBD2. The CDR3 is 16 residues long. Germline loops: CDR1 SGHVS, CDR2 FQNEAQ. V lost 1 base and J lost 2; bases outside the gene matches: 3. CDR3 in amino acids: CASSLVSGGATDTQYF. The DNA of the CDR3 is TGTGCCAGCAGCTTAGTAAGCGGGGGGGCCACAGATACGCAGTATTTT.

V and J are TRBV5-4 and TRBJ1-2; no reliable D call. This CDR3 comprises 12 residues. Trimming pared 1 base from V and 8 bases from J, leaving 9 bases between. From germline, CDR1 is SGHNT and CDR2 YYREEE (reference sequence). The chain's CDR3 is CASSLRGSGYTF. The CDR3 DNA reads as TGTGCCAGCAGCTTGAGAGGGAGCGGCTACACCTTC.

V and J are TRBV7-8 and TRBJ2-5; D is possibly TRBD1 (6 bases). The germline V gene has CDR1 SGHVS and CDR2 FQNEAQ. Trimming took 1 base from V and 4 from J, leaving 13 bases between them. The CDR3 extends over 15 amino acids. CDR3 DNA sequence: TGTGCCAGCAGCTTAGACTCGGCAGGGGTAGAGACCCAGTACTTC. Protein sequence: CASSLDSAGVETQYF.

The chain couples TRBV23-1 to TRBJ1-2; D is ambiguous. TRBV23-1 is assigned to the ORF class and has an uncertain function. Deletions cut 3 bases from V and 3 bases from J, with 14 bases between. The CDR3 totals 15 residues. The CDR3 DNA is TGCGCCAGCAGTCAGGGGAGAGCACCCCACTATGGCTACACCTTC. Amino acids: CASSQGRAPHYGYTF.

This clone is a singleton in its sample. The chain links TRBV5-4 to TRBJ2-1, with D perhaps TRBD2 (6 bases). The CDR3 has 14 residues. Trimming removed 1 base at V and 9 bases at J, with 14 bases between. Germline assignment: CDR1 SGHNT and CDR2 YYREEE (reference sequence). The CDR3 protein is CASSLPPSSAEQFF. The CDR3 region has the DNA TGTGCCAGCAGCTTGCCCCCGTCTAGCGCTGAGCAGTTCTTC.

The chain recombines TRBV30 with TRBJ1-2, with 11 bases matching TRBD1. The CDR3 length is 14 residues. With 2 bases clipped from V and 5 bases from J, the junction kept 4 bases outside the gene matches. Germline values: CDR1 GTSNPN, CDR2 SVGIG (reference sequence). CDR3 region: CAWSFGQGAYGYTF. CDR3 DNA: TGTGCCTGGAGTTTTGGACAGGGGGCATATGGCTACACCTTC.

This clone has only one observation. The chain is built from TRBV7-9 and TRBJ1-1; 7 bases line up with TRBD1. CDR1 is SEHNR and CDR2 is FQNEAQ in the germline V gene (reference sequence). The V gene end was trimmed by 1 base and the J gene end by 6 bases; junction bases not matched to a gene: 8. The CDR3 contains 15 residues. The CDR3 DNA is TGTGCCAGCAGCTTAGTCAGGGGGGCCCAACCTGAAGCTTTCTTT. Protein sequence: CASSLVRGAQPEAFF.

This rearrangement joins TRBV11-2 to TRBJ2-2; 11 nucleotides match TRBD2. The ends lost 5 bases at V and 4 bases at J; junction bases unmatched: 6. The CDR3 covers 16 residues. Germline CDR1 reads SGHAT; CDR2 reads FQNNGV. In nucleotides, the CDR3 is TGTGCCAGCAGCCCTAGCGGGGGGCCGGGCACCGGGGAGCTGTTTTTT. This translates into CASSPSGGPGTGELFF.

V is TRBV30 and J is TRBJ1-3; maybe TRBD1 (5 bases). The V gene lost 1 base and the J gene lost 7 bases, with 14 bases spanning the gap. CDR1 and CDR2 from the germline V gene are GTSNPN and SVGIG (reference sequence). This CDR3 spans 14 amino acids. The CDR3 DNA sequence: TGTGCCTGGAGTGGAGGGACTATTGCGAACACCATATATTTT. Translated: CAWSGGTIANTIYF.